What follows are 12 T cell receptor beta chains derived from one specimen sequenced in a study of human T cells and chemical hapten exposure. The time point is: pre-sensitization, week 0. Treatment given: therapeutic diphenylcyclopropenone sensitization with weekly scalp DPC. TCRdb re-called the RACE reads with MiXCR, one entry per CDR3 protein. The sample contains 180,000 or so distinct CDR3 sequences, around 30% of which appear only once. Here the sequenced sample was whole blood, taken in connection with sensitization to the hapten diphenylcyclopropenone (DPC). Receptors originate from a woman in her twenties or thirties with alopecia areata. Some clones in this sample may be carry-over from other donors' samples.

The rearrangement joins TRBV5-1 to TRBJ2-1, with 12 positions matching TRBD2. This CDR3 contains 15 residues. The V gene's germline CDR1 is SGHRS and CDR2 YFSETQ. V shed 3 bases and J 5 bases; nucleotides not matched to a gene: 3. The chain's CDR3 is CASSSGLAGNNEQFF. CDR3 sequence (DNA): TGCGCCAGCAGCTCCGGACTAGCGGGGAACAATGAGCAGTTCTTC.

This clonotype occurred a few times. V and J are TRBV10-3 and TRBJ2-2; no clear D gene. Germline loops: CDR1 ENHRY, CDR2 SYGVKD. With 10 bases removed from V and 0 bases from J, the gap between germline ends came to 12 bases. The CDR3 runs to 14 residues. CDR3 in amino acids: CASRVGANTGELFF. CDR3 bases: TGTGCCAGCCGTGTGGGCGCGAACACCGGGGAGCTGTTTTTT.

The chain links TRBV11-1 to TRBJ2-7; the match to TRBD1 covers 11 bases. From germline, CDR1 is SGHAT and CDR2 FQDESV (reference sequence). The CDR3 has 16 residues. V trimming: 1 base; J trimming: 1 base; junction bases outside the gene matches: 3. The CDR3 nucleotides are TGTGCCAGCAGCTTAGACCGGGACAGGGGGTCCTACGAGCAGTACTTC. It specifies CASSLDRDRGSYEQYF.

This clonotype came up a few times. The V gene is TRBV4-1, the J gene TRBJ1-6, with D perhaps TRBD1 (5 bases). Trimming pared 1 base from V and 3 bases from J, leaving 13 bases between. This CDR3 has 17 amino acids. Germline V gives CDR1 MGHRA, CDR2 YSYEKL. CDR3 sequence reads: CASSQGRGAHYNSPLHF. The CDR3 DNA sequence: TGCGCCAGCAGCCAAGGGAGAGGGGCCCACTATAATTCACCCCTCCACTTT.

This clonotype was observed once. The chain is built from TRBV7-6 and TRBJ2-5; D is ambiguous. CDR3 length: 13 residues. Per germline, CDR1 SGHVS and CDR2 FNYEAQ. Trimming cost V 5 bases and J 4 bases, with 11 bases left between them. The CDR3 region has the DNA TGTGCCAGCAGCGGGCTCCCCGGAGAGACCCAGTACTTC. Translation: CASSGLPGETQYF.

There are many counts of this clonotype. V gene TRBV28 combines with J gene TRBJ2-2, with TRBD1 as a possible D gene (5 bases). This CDR3 has 15 amino acids. Per germline, CDR1 MDHEN and CDR2 SYDVKM. V dropped 4 bases and J dropped 4 bases, with 13 bases sitting between them. CDR3 coding DNA: TGTGCCAGCAGTTGGGCCAGGGCAGGCACCGGGGAGCTGTTTTTT. Its protein product is CASSWARAGTGELFF.

V is TRBV29-1 and J is TRBJ2-1; 10 bases match TRBD2. The CDR3 consists of 15 residues. The V segment lost 2 bases and the J segment 6 bases; nucleotides outside the gene matches: 7. Germline CDR1 SQVTM, CDR2 ANQGSEA. CDR3 in amino acids: CSVERGTSAPNEQFF. CDR3 nucleotide sequence: TGCAGCGTTGAAAGGGGGACTAGCGCGCCCAATGAGCAGTTCTTC.

J is TRBJ1-1 and V is TRBV2; D is unresolved. The germline V gene has CDR1 SNHLY and CDR2 FYNNEI. V lost 5 bases to trimming and J lost 0 bases, with 7 bases between them. The CDR3 contains 13 residues. The CDR3 region has the DNA TGTGCCAGCAGTTACGGCGTGAACACTGAAGCTTTCTTT. It is translated as CASSYGVNTEAFF. Full variable domain (outside the CDR3, taken from reference TRBV2 and TRBJ1-1): EPEVTQTPSHQVTQMGQEVILRCVPISNHLYFYWYRQILGQKVEFLVSFYNNEISEKSEIFDDQFSVERPDGSNFTLKIRSTKLEDSAMYFCASSYGVNTEAFFGQGTRLTVV.

In this sample, this clonotype turned up once. The V and J genes are TRBV28 and TRBJ2-5, with TRBD1 identical over 8 bases. In germline, CDR1 is MDHEN, CDR2 SYDVKM. Unmatched junction bases numbered 7, after V lost 7 bases and J lost 6 bases. The CDR3 has 13 residues. The CDR3 DNA reads TGTGCCAGCATATCGACAGGGGAACAGACCCAGTACTTC. It is translated as CASISTGEQTQYF.

The chain employs TRBV10-3 and TRBJ2-7; the D call may be TRBD1 or TRBD2 (5 bases each). The CDR3 covers 14 residues. The germline CDR1 and CDR2 sequences are ENHRY and SYGVKD. V was clipped by 5 bases and J by 4 bases, with 15 bases between them. The CDR3 region is CAISLSGTPYEQYF. The DNA for the CDR3 is TGTGCCATCAGTTTATCGGGGACGCCTTACGAGCAGTACTTC.

The J gene is TRBJ2-3, the V gene TRBV7-2; D is ambiguous. There are 13 residues in the CDR3. With 3 bases removed from V and 6 bases from J, the gap between germline ends came to 10 bases. From germline, CDR1 is SGHTA and CDR2 FQGNSA. As DNA, the CDR3 is TGTGCCAGCAGCTTCACGAAGGGCGATACGCAGTATTTT. This encodes CASSFTKGDTQYF.

In this sample, this clonotype turned up many times. The chain employs TRBV12-3 or TRBV12-4 and TRBJ2-4; D perhaps matches TRBD2 (7 bases). CDR3 length: 16 residues. The ends were cut back, 0 bases at V and 0 bases at J, with 9 bases in the middle. The CDR3 is CASSLAGGLAKNIQYF. In nucleotides, the CDR3 is TGTGCCAGCAGTTTAGCGGGGGGGCTAGCCAAAAACATTCAGTACTTC.